The T cell receptor (beta chain) described here comes from a study of blood T cell repertoires in COVID-19. About the study: COVID-19 samples collected from the United States, Italy and Spain covered acute and convalescent phases. PBMCs, B-cell-depleted T cells, or T cells were the source of the cDNA or gDNA that made up the material.

Germline values: CDR1 SNHLY, CDR2 FYNNEI. The CDR3 is made up of 13 amino acids. V lost 7 bases and J lost 8, with 17 bases in between. Original methodology: Reference gene primer amplification in the assay estimated nucleated cell counts. TCRdb keeps only in-frame clones here, not all; method: immunoSEQ multiplex PCR. V and J calls and clone size are those listed in that table; D and trimming were worked out from the DNA. The sample has tens of thousands of clones; about 87% are singletons. This clone was observed once. The chain carries TRBV2 and TRBJ1-1; D not certain. The sequencing input was peripheral blood. The origin of this receptor is a human donor in a cohort sampled during active COVID-19. Written as DNA, the CDR3 is TGTGCCAGCAAGGAGTATGTGGGTATGGAAGCTTTCTTT. This gives the protein CASKEYVGMEAFF. Full variable domain (outside the CDR3, taken from reference TRBV2 and TRBJ1-1): EPEVTQTPSHQVTQMGQEVILRCVPISNHLYFYWYRQILGQKVEFLVSFYNNEISEKSEIFDDQFSVERPDGSNFTLKIRSTKLEDSAMYFCASKEYVGMEAFFGQGTRLTVV.